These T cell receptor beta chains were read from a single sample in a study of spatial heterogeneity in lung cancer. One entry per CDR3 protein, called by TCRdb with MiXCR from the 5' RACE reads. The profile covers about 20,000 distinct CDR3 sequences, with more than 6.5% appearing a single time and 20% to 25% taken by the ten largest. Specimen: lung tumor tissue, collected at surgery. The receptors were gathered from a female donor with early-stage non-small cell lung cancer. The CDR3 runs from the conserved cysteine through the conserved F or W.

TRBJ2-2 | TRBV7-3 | CASSLIGDAGELFF
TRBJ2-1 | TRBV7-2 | CASSSANYNEQFF
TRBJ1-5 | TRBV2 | CASSGTGGEGQPQHF
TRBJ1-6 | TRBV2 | CASSGVDSGYNSPLHF
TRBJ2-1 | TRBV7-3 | CASSQTPGVEQFF
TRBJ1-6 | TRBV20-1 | CSASEGSYRSSPLHF
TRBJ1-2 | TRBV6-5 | CASSYRRRSYGYTF
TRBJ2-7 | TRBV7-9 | CASSLLAGSEQYF
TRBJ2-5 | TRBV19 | CASSTGTGEETQYF
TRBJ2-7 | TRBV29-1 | CSVNTGGRYEQYF
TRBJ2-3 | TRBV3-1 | CASSRRPQRGLSTDTQYF
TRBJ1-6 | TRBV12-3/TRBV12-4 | CASSLNDNSPLHF
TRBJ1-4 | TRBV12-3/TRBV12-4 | CASTGDREGEKLFF
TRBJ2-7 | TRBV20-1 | CSAPGTREEQYF
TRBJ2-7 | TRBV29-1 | CSVIHVGTGSEQYF
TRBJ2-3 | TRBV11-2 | CASSRNRIGTDTQYF
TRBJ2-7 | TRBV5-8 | CASGVGGRYEQYF
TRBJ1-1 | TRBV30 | CAWSIGEGTEAFF
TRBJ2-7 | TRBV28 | CASSGQGAGAYEQYF
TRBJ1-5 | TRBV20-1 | CSAREQGSNQPQHF
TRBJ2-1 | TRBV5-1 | CASSSRDNEQFF
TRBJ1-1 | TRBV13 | CASGSHGGTEAFF
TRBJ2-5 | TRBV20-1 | CSASGVASWETQYF
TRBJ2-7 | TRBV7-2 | CASSPQGLLEQYF
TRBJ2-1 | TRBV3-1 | CASSQKNRDRQFF
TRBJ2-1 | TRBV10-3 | CATLAGGWNEQFF
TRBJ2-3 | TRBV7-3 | CASSFGTRGTDTQYF
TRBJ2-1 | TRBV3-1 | CASSQGRRLAGHEQFF
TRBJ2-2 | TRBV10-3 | CAISGGQAYTGELFF
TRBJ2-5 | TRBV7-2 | CASSLGGTRETQYF
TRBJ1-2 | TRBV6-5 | CASGGTGALYGYTF
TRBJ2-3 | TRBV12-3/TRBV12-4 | CASSVAGLAGPTDTQYF
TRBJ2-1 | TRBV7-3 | CASSLTRTFYNEQFF
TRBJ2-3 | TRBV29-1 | CMGGVGEAQYF
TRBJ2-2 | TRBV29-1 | CSVQSGQPNTGELFF
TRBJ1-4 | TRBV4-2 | CASSLVSGGSNEKLFF
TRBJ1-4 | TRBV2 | CASSVRGNNEKLFF
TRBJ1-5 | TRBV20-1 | CSARTGLNQPQHF
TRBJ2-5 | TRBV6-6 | CAISDSQETQYF
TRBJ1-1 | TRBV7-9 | CASTFRWDTEPFF
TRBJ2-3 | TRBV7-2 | CASSGRDTQYF
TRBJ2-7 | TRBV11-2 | CASSPESGGYYEQYF
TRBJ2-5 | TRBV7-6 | CASSQDSLGETQYF
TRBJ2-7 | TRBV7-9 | CASSPISGTGTYEQYF
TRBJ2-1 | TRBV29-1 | CSVQGGGGADEQFF
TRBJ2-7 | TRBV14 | CASSPDRSGTPFF
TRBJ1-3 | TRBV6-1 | CASSEAGSGNTIYF
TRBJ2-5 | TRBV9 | CASSVGLWAQETQYF
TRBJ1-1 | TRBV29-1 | CSVGGLRGFNENTEAFF
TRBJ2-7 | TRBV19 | CASSSPPSDGCRDPPEQYF
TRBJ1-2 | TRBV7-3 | CASSLTRTGGGYTF
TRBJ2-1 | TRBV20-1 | CSAERLAGGYNEQFF
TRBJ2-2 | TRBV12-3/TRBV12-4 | CASSFRAAGELFF